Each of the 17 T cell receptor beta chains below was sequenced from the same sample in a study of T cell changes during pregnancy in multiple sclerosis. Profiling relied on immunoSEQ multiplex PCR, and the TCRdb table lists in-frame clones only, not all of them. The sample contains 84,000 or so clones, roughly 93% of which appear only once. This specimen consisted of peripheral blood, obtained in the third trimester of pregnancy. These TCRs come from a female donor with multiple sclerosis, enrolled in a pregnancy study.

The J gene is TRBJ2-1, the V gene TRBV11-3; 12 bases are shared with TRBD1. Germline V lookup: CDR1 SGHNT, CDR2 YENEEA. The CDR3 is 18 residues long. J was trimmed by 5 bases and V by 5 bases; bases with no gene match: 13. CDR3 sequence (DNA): TGTGCCAGCAGCCTATGGGGACAGGGGGCTTCAAGCCACAATGAGCAGTTCTTC. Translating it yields CASSLWGQGASSHNEQFF.

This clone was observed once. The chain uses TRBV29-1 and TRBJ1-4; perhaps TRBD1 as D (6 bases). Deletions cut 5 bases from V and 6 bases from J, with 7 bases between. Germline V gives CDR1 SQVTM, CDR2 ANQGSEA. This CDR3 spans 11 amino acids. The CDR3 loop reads CSVWTDEKLFF. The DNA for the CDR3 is TGCAGCGTTTGGACAGATGAAAAACTGTTTTTT.

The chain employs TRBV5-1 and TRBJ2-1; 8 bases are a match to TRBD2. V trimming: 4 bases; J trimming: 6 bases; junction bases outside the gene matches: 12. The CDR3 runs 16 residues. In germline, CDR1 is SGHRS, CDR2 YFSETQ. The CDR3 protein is CASSRAVGLGGNEQFF. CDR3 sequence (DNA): TGCGCCAGCAGCCGGGCCGTGGGACTAGGGGGCAATGAGCAGTTCTTC.

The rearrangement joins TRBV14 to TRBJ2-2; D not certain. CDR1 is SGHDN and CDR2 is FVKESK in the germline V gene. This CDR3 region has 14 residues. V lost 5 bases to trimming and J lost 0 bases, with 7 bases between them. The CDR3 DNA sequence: TGTGCCAGCAGCACGACAACGAACACCGGGGAGCTGTTTTTT. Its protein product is CASSTTTNTGELFF.

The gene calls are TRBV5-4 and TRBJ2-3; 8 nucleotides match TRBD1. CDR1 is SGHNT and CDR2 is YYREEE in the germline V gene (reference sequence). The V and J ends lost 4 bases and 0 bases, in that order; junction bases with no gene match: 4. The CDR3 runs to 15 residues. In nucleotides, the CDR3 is TGTGCCAGCAGCGAGGGACAGGCTAGCACAGATACGCAGTATTTT. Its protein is CASSEGQASTDTQYF.

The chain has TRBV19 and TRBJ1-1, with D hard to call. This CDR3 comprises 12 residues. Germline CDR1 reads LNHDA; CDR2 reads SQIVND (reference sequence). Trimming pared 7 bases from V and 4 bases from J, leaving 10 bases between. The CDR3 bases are TGTGCCAGTAAGGTCGCGGGCACTGAAGCTTTCTTT. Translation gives CASKVAGTEAFF.

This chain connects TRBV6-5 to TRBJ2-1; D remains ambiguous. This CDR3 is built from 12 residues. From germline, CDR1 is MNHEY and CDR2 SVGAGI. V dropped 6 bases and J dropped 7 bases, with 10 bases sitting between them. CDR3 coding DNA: TGTGCCAGCAGCTCCCGACTTAATGAGCAGTTCTTC. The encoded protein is CASSSRLNEQFF.

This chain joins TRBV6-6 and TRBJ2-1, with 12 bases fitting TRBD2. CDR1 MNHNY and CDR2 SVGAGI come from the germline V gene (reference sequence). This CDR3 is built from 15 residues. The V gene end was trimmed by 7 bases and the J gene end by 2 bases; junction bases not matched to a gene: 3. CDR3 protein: CASMPSGGAYNEQFF. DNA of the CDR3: TGTGCCAGCATGCCTAGCGGGGGGGCCTACAATGAGCAGTTCTTC.

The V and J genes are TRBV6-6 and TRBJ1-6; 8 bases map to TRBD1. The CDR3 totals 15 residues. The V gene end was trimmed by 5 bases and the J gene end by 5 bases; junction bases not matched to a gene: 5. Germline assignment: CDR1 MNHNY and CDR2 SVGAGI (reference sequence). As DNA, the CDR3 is TGTGCCAGCAGTGGGGACAGGAGGAATAATTCACCCCTCCACTTT. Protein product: CASSGDRRNNSPLHF.

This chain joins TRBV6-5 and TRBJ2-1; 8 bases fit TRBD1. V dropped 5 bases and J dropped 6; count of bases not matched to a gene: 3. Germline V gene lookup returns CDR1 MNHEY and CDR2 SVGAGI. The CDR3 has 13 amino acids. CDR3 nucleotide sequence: TGTGCCAGCAGTCCGACAGGGGCCAATGAGCAGTTCTTC. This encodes CASSPTGANEQFF.

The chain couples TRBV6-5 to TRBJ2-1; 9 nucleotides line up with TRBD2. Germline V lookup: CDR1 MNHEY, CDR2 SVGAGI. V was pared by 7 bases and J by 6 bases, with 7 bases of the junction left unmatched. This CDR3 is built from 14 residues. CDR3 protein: CASTGRGGPNEQFF. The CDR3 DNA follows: TGTGCCAGCACTGGGCGGGGGGGGCCCAATGAGCAGTTCTTC.

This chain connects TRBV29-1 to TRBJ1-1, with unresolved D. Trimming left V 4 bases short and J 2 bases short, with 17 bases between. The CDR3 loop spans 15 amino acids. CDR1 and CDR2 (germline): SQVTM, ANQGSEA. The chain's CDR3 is CSVGCLNTANTEAFF. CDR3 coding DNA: TGCAGCGTTGGATGTCTCAATACAGCCAACACTGAAGCTTTCTTT.

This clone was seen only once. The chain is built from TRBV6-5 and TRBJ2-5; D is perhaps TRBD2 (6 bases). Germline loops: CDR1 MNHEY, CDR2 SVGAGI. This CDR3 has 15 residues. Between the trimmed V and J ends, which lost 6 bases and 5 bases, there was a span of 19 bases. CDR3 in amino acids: CASRTVGGVRETQYF. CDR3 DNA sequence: TGTGCCAGCAGGACGGTGGGCGGGGTGAGGGAGACCCAGTACTTC.

CDR3: CASRLTPGNTIYF. The CDR3 region has the DNA TGTGCCAGCAGACTTACTCCTGGAAACACCATATATTTT. V usage is TRBV2 and J usage is TRBJ1-3; D is ambiguous. Germline V CDR1 and CDR2: SNHLY, FYNNEI. V was pared by 6 bases and J by 2 bases, with 8 bases between. The CDR3 consists of 13 residues.

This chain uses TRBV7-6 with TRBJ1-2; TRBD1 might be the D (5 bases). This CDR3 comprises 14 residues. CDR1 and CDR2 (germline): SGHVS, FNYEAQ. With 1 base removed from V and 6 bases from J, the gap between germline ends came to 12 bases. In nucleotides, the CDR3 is TGTGCCAGCAGCTTAGGAAAGGGGTTGGATGGCTACACCTTC. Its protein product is CASSLGKGLDGYTF.

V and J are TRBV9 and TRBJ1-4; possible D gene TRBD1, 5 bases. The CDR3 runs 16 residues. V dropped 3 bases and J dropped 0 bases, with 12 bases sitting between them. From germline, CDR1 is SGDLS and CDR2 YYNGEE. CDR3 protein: CASSAALGATNEKLFF. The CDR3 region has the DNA TGTGCCAGCAGCGCAGCCCTAGGGGCAACTAATGAAAAACTGTTTTTT. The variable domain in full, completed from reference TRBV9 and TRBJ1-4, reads DSGVTQTPKHLITATGQRVTLRCSPRSGDLSVYWYQQSLDQGLQFLIQYYNGEERAKGNILERFSAQQFPDLHSELNLSSLELGDSALYFCASSAALGATNEKLFFGSGTQLSVL.

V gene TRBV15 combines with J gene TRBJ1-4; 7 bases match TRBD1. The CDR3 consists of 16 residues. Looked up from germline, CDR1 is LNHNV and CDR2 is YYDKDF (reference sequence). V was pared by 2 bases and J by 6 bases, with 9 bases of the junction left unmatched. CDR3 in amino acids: CATSRLGGSGYEKLFF. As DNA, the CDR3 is TGTGCCACCAGCAGATTAGGGGGCAGCGGATATGAAAAACTGTTTTTT.